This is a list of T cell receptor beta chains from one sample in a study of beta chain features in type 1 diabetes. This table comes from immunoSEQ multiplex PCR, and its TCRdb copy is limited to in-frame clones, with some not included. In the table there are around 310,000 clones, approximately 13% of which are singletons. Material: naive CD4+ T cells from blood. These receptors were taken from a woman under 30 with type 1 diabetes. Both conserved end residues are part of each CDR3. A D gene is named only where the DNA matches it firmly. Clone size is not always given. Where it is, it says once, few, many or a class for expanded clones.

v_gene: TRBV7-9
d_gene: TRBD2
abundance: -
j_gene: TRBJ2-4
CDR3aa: CASSEGRAGWSKNIQYF
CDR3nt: TGTGCCAGCAGCGAGGGGAGGGCAGGGTGGTCAAAAAACATTCAGTACTTC

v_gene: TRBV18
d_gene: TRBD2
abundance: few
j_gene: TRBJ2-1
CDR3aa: CASSPRGLADNEQFF
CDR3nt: TGTGCCAGCTCACCACGGGGACTAGCGGACAATGAGCAGTTCTTC

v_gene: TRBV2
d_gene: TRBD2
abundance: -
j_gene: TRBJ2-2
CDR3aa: CASRGTSGPGELFF
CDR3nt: TGTGCCAGCAGGGGGACTAGCGGGCCCGGGGAGCTGTTTTTT

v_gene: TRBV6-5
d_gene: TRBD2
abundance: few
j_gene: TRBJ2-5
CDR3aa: CASSYSAGGPQETQYF
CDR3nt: TGTGCCAGCAGTTATTCAGCGGGAGGGCCACAAGAGACCCAGTACTTC

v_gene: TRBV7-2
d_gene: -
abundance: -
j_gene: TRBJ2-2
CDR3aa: CASSLRDSGELFF
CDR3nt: TGTGCCAGCAGCTTGAGAGATTCCGGGGAGCTGTTTTTT

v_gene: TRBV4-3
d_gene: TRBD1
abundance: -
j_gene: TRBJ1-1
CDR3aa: CASSHDRATEAFF
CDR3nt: TGCGCCAGCAGCCACGACAGGGCCACTGAAGCTTTCTTT

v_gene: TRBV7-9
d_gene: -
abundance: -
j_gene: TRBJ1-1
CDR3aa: CASRTDSKAFF
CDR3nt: TGTGCCAGCAGGACGGACAGCAAAGCTTTCTTT

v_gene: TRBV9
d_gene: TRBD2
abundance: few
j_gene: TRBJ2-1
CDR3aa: CASSVREYNEQFF
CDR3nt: TGTGCCAGCAGCGTGCGGGAGTACAATGAGCAGTTCTTC

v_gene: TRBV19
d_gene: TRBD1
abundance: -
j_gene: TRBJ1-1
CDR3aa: CASSPRQGDRTEAFF
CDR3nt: TGTGCCAGTAGCCCCCGACAGGGAGATAGGACTGAAGCTTTCTTT

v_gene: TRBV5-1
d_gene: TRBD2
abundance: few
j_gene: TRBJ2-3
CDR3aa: CASSFLAGVADTQYF
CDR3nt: TGCGCCAGCAGCTTTCTAGCGGGAGTCGCAGATACGCAGTATTTT

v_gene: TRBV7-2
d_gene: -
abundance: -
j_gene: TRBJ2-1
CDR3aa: CASSLLGGSYNEQFF
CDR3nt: TGTGCCAGCAGCTTGCTTGGCGGCTCCTACAATGAGCAGTTCTTC

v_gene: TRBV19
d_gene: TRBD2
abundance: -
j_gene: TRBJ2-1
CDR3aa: CASSMGRLANNEQFF
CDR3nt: TGTGCCAGTAGTATGGGCAGACTAGCGAACAATGAGCAGTTCTTC

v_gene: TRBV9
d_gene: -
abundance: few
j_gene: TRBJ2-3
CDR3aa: CASSVEGLPTDTQYF
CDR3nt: TGTGCCAGCAGCGTAGAGGGACTCCCCACAGATACGCAGTATTTT

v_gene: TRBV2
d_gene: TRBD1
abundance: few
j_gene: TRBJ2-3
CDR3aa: CASLRTGITDTQYF
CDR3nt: TGTGCCAGCCTTAGGACAGGGATCACAGATACGCAGTATTTT

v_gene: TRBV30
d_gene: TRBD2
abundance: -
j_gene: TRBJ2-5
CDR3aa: CAWSVVLAAQETQYF
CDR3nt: TGTGCCTGGAGCGTAGTACTAGCGGCCCAAGAGACCCAGTACTTC

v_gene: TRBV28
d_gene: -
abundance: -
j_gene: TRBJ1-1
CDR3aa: CASRFSTEAFF
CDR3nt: TGTGCCAGCAGGTTCAGCACTGAAGCTTTCTTT

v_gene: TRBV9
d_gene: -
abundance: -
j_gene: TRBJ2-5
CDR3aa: CASSASGERLWETQYF
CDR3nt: TGTGCCAGCAGCGCCTCAGGGGAGCGCCTATGGGAGACCCAGTACTTC

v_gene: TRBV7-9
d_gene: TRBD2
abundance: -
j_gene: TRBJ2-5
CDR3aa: CASSEGLAGSGETQYF
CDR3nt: TGTGCCAGCAGCGAAGGACTAGCGGGATCTGGGGAGACCCAGTACTTC

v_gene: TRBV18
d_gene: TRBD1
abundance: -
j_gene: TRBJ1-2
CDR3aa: CASSPQGANGYTF
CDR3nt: TGTGCCAGCTCGCCACAGGGGGCCAATGGCTACACCTTC

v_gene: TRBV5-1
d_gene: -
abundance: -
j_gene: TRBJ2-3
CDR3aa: CASSSEVSTDTQYF
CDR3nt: TGCGCCAGCAGCTCTGAGGTTAGCACAGATACGCAGTATTTT

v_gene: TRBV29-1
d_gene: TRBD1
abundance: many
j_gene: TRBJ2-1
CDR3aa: CSVVQGLPKNEQFF
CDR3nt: TGCAGCGTTGTACAGGGGCTCCCGAAGAATGAGCAGTTCTTC

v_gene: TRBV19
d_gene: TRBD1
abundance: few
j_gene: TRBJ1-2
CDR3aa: CASSSRGTDNYGYTF
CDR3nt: TGTGCCAGTAGCAGCCGTGGGACAGATAACTATGGCTACACCTTC

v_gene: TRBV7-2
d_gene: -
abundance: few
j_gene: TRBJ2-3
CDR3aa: CASNWGGSTDTQYF
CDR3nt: TGTGCCAGCAATTGGGGGGGCAGCACAGATACGCAGTATTTT

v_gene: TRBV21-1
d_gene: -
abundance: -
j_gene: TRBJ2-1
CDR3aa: CASSKLHRGRGEQFF
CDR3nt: TGTGCCAGCAGCAAATTGCACAGGGGGCGAGGTGAGCAGTTCTTC

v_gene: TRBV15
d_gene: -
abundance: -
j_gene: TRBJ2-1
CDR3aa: CATSRRRETTYNEQFF
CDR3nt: TGTGCCACCAGCAGACGCCGTGAGACAACCTACAATGAGCAGTTCTTC

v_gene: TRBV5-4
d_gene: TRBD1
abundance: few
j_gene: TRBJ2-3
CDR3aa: CASSPGTDKRTDTQYF
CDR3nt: TGTGCCAGCAGCCCGGGGACAGACAAACGCACAGATACGCAGTATTTT

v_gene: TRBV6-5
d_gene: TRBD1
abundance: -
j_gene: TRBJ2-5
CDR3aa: CASSYSTGQETQYF
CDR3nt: TGTGCCAGCAGTTACTCGACAGGGCAAGAGACCCAGTACTTC

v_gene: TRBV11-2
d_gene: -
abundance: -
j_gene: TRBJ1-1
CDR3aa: CASRGKNTEAFF
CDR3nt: TGTGCCAGCAGGGGCAAAAACACTGAAGCTTTCTTT

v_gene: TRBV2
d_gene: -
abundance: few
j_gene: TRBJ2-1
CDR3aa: CASSGLVNEQFF
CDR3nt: TGTGCCAGCAGTGGACTAGTCAATGAGCAGTTCTTC

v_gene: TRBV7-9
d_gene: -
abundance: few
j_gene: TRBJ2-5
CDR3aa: CASAPQDSPQYF
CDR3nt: TGTGCCAGTGCCCCCCAGGACTCTCCCCAGTACTTC

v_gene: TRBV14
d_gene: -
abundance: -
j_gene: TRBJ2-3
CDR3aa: CASSPLGFDDTQYF
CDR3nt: TGTGCCAGCAGCCCGCTAGGATTTGATGATACGCAGTATTTT

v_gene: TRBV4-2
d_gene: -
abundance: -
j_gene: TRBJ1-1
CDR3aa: CASSREGRTEAFF
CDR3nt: TGTGCCAGCAGCCGTGAGGGGAGGACTGAAGCTTTCTTT

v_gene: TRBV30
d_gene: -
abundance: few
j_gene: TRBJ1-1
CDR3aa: CAWSGGGTEAFF
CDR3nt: TGTGCCTGGAGTGGGGGGGGCACTGAAGCTTTCTTT

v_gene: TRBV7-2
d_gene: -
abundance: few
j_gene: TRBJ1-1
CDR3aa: CASSQGRQYTEAFF
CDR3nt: TGTGCCAGCAGTCAAGGAAGACAGTACACTGAAGCTTTCTTT

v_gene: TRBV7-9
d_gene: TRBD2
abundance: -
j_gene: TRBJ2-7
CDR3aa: CASSTWMGTRLNEQYF
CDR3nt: TGTGCCAGCAGCACCTGGATGGGGACTAGGTTAAACGAGCAGTACTTC

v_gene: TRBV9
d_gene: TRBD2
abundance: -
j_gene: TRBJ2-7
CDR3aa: CASSPTSGLYYEQYF
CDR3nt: TGTGCCAGCAGCCCTACTAGCGGCCTATACTACGAGCAGTACTTC

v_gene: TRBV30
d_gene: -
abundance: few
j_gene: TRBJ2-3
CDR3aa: CAWNRGRRTDTQYF
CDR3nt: TGTGCCTGGAACCGAGGTAGACGCACAGATACGCAGTATTTT

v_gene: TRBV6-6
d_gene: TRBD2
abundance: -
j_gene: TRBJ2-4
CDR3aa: CASTSPSSGSWNIQYF
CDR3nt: TGTGCCAGCACCTCCCCGTCTAGCGGGAGTTGGAACATTCAGTACTTC

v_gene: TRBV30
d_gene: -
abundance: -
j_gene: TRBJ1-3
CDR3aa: CAWSKSTASGNTIYF
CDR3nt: TGTGCCTGGAGTAAGTCGACAGCCTCTGGAAACACCATATATTTT

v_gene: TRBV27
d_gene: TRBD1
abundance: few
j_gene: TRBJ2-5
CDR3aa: CASSHRGGAWTQYF
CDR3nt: TGTGCCAGCAGTCATAGAGGGGGCGCGTGGACCCAGTACTTC

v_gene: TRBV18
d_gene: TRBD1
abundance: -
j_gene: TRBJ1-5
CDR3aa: CASSPNVGDRNQPQHF
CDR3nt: TGTGCCAGCTCACCAAACGTGGGGGACAGAAATCAGCCCCAGCATTTT

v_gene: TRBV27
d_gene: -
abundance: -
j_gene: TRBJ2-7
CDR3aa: CASTSSTGTYEQYF
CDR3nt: TGTGCCAGCACCTCGAGTACAGGAACCTACGAGCAGTACTTC

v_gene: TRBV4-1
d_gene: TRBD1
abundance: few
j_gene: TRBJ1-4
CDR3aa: CASSLGQGNEKLFF
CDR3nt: TGCGCCAGCAGCTTGGGACAGGGGAATGAAAAACTGTTTTTT

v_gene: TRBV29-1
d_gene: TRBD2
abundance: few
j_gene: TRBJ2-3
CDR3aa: CSVSFAGENTDTQYF
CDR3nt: TGCAGCGTTTCATTTGCGGGAGAGAACACAGATACGCAGTATTTT

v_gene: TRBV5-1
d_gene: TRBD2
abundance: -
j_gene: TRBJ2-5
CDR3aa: CASIQTSGSQETQYF
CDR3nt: TGCGCCAGCATTCAGACTAGCGGATCCCAAGAGACCCAGTACTTC

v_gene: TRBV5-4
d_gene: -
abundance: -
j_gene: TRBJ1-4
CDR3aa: CASSLSSQGGYSEKLFF
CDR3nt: TGTGCCAGCAGCTTGAGTTCACAGGGAGGGTATTCGGAAAAACTGTTTTTT

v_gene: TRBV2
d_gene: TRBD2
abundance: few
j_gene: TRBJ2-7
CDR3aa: CASIRFRGESYEQYF
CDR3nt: TGTGCCAGCATTCGGTTTCGGGGGGAATCCTACGAGCAGTACTTC

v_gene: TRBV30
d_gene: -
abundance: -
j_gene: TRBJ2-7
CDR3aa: CAWSVGARTGQYF
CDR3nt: TGTGCCTGGAGTGTAGGGGCCCGTACGGGGCAGTACTTC

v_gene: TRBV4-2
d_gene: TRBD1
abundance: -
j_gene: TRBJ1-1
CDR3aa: CASSPLGQEMGSTEAFF
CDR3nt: TGTGCCAGCAGCCCCTTGGGACAGGAGATGGGGAGCACTGAAGCTTTCTTT

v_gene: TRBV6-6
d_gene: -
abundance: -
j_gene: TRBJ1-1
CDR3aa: CASSRQAEAFF
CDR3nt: TGTGCCAGCAGCCGACAGGCTGAAGCTTTCTTT

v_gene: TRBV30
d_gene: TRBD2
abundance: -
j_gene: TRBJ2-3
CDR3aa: CAWSSGSPNTQYF
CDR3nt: TGTGCCTGGAGTAGCGGGAGCCCGAATACGCAGTATTTT